A selection of T cell receptor beta chains follows, all from one sample in a study of shared clonotypes between healthy human individuals. TCRdb keeps only in-frame clones here, not all; method: immunoSEQ multiplex PCR. The table shows around 1.6 million clones, with 95% to 99% occurring only once. The sequenced material came from naive CD4+ T cells sorted from blood. The source is a man aged 30-40 years in good health. CDR3s include the opening cysteine and the closing phenylalanine or tryptophan. Each record gives: V gene, J gene, CDR3 protein.

V gene: TRBV29-1; J gene: TRBJ2-7; CDR3 protein: CSVEVTGTGGYRPYF
V gene: TRBV18; J gene: TRBJ2-5; CDR3 protein: CASSPGLSEGTQYF
V gene: TRBV7-9; J gene: TRBJ2-7; CDR3 protein: CASSLTEGGAQYF
V gene: TRBV5-8; J gene: TRBJ2-7; CDR3 protein: CASRSIGTGFLRTYEQYF
V gene: TRBV5-1; J gene: TRBJ1-3; CDR3 protein: CASSLDQGSSGNTIYF
V gene: TRBV5-4; J gene: TRBJ2-5; CDR3 protein: CASSSNSGGQETQYF
V gene: TRBV5-3; J gene: TRBJ2-3; CDR3 protein: CARSQPAGGPGTDTQYF
V gene: TRBV6-1; J gene: TRBJ2-3; CDR3 protein: CAGGFTDTQYF
V gene: TRBV7-9; J gene: TRBJ1-4; CDR3 protein: CVSSFPSLPFLFF
V gene: TRBV10-1; J gene: TRBJ2-7; CDR3 protein: CASSPDRGYHEQYF
V gene: TRBV7-9; J gene: TRBJ2-5; CDR3 protein: CASSLRDSWYQETQYF
V gene: TRBV23-1; J gene: TRBJ1-2; CDR3 protein: CASSQPGPGQVMSNYGYTF
V gene: TRBV27; J gene: TRBJ2-7; CDR3 protein: CASRKKGLAGAYEQYF
V gene: TRBV2; J gene: TRBJ2-6; CDR3 protein: CASSPDRSGANVLTF
V gene: TRBV28; J gene: TRBJ1-3; CDR3 protein: CASSSPGQGGNTIYF
V gene: TRBV4-1; J gene: TRBJ1-3; CDR3 protein: CASSQADSTPPNPTGNTIYF
V gene: TRBV5-8; J gene: TRBJ2-2; CDR3 protein: CASSLAGLAGISTGELFF
V gene: TRBV28; J gene: TRBJ2-7; CDR3 protein: CASSLLADNYEQYF
V gene: TRBV19; J gene: TRBJ2-2; CDR3 protein: CASSMGLPMSTGELFF
V gene: TRBV28; J gene: TRBJ1-2; CDR3 protein: CASSLRGLGGNYGYTF
V gene: TRBV5-8; J gene: TRBJ1-5; CDR3 protein: CASSYYLDRSNQPQHF
V gene: TRBV6-1; J gene: TRBJ2-7; CDR3 protein: CASSEAWGPLAYEQYF
V gene: TRBV6-6; J gene: TRBJ2-1; CDR3 protein: CASRKPGQGRSEQFF
V gene: TRBV27; J gene: TRBJ2-5; CDR3 protein: CASSTPGRFGETQYF
V gene: TRBV21-1; J gene: TRBJ1-5; CDR3 protein: CASSFRGSDQPQHF
V gene: TRBV5-4; J gene: TRBJ2-1; CDR3 protein: CASSRDWDNEQFF
V gene: TRBV11-3; J gene: TRBJ2-2; CDR3 protein: CASSPGSNTGELFF
V gene: TRBV30; J gene: TRBJ2-3; CDR3 protein: CAWKGRPSTDTQYF
V gene: TRBV7-2; J gene: TRBJ1-1; CDR3 protein: CASSRPGSNTEAFF
V gene: TRBV5-1; J gene: TRBJ1-1; CDR3 protein: CASSLEGFEAFF
V gene: TRBV7-9; J gene: TRBJ1-2; CDR3 protein: CASSLETGNYGYTF
V gene: TRBV7-3; J gene: TRBJ2-5; CDR3 protein: CASSPRSLAGAETQYF
V gene: TRBV6-5; J gene: TRBJ2-3; CDR3 protein: CASSFASGIGTDTQYF
V gene: TRBV7-2; J gene: TRBJ2-7; CDR3 protein: CASSLTTYEQYF
V gene: TRBV7-9; J gene: TRBJ1-5; CDR3 protein: CASSLGQTNQPQHF
V gene: TRBV28; J gene: TRBJ2-7; CDR3 protein: CASSLVAGPEHEQYF
V gene: TRBV7-9; J gene: TRBJ2-1; CDR3 protein: CASSLGRTSGKDNEQFF
V gene: TRBV7-2; J gene: TRBJ2-2; CDR3 protein: CASSGIAAGELFF
V gene: TRBV18; J gene: TRBJ1-3; CDR3 protein: CATAPQGEDTIYF
V gene: TRBV12-1; J gene: TRBJ2-1; CDR3 protein: CASSFTCPSEQFF
V gene: TRBV18; J gene: TRBJ1-1; CDR3 protein: CASSPPRGTEAFF
V gene: TRBV7-2; J gene: TRBJ2-3; CDR3 protein: CASSPPAPDTQYF
V gene: TRBV2; J gene: TRBJ1-2; CDR3 protein: CAGTSGVLANYGYTF
V gene: TRBV7-2; J gene: TRBJ2-7; CDR3 protein: CASSVEIGGEQYF
V gene: TRBV19; J gene: TRBJ2-1; CDR3 protein: CASSFNPRLAGDQFF